The 13 T cell receptor beta chains below all came from one sample that was sequenced in a study of response to subunit inactivated influenza vaccine. TCRdb processed the RT-PCR reads anew with MiXCR; each CDR3 protein has one entry. The repertoire holds some 190,000 distinct CDR3 sequences, approximately 15% seen once, with about 28% in the top ten. This specimen was CD8+ T cells sorted from PBMCs, taken 5 to 6 days after vaccination. The receptor source for this set is a man aged 50-60 years who received an inactivated influenza vaccine.

The V call is TRBV6-2 or TRBV6-3, the J call TRBJ1-1, with D possibly TRBD1 on 6 matching bases. V lost 7 bases to trimming and J lost 3 bases, with 15 bases between them. From germline, CDR1 is MNHEY and CDR2 SVGEGT. CDR3 length: 14 residues. The CDR3 region is CASTEPQGYTEAFF. CDR3 in DNA: TGTGCCAGCACTGAGCCACAGGGATACACTGAAGCTTTCTTT.

In its sample, this clonotype was seen a few times. J is TRBJ2-1 and V is TRBV6-2 or TRBV6-3; 10 bases are a match to TRBD1. The V gene end was trimmed by 6 bases and the J gene end by 7 bases; junction bases not matched to a gene: 15. CDR3 length: 17 residues. The germline V gene has CDR1 MNHEY and CDR2 SVGEGT. In nucleotides, the CDR3 is TGTGCCAGCAGCATATTTGGCATCGGGACAGGGGCTAATGAGCAGTTCTTC. It encodes CASSIFGIGTGANEQFF.

The chain has TRBV20-1 and TRBJ2-7; D call uncertain. Deletions cut 6 bases from V and 6 bases from J, with 15 bases between. Germline assignment: CDR1 DFQATT and CDR2 SNEGSKA (reference sequence). There are 12 residues in the CDR3. CDR3 region: CSAPSSPGEQYF. The CDR3 DNA sequence: TGCAGTGCCCCCTCCTCGCCCGGCGAGCAGTACTTC.

The J gene is TRBJ2-1, the V gene TRBV12-3 or TRBV12-4; 7 bases fit TRBD2. J gave up 2 bases and V 7 bases, and 5 bases lay outside the gene matches. CDR3 length: 14 amino acids. CDR3 in DNA: TGTGCCAGCAAGCCGGGAGGCCCCTACAATGAGCAGTTCTTC. Translated, it gives CASKPGGPYNEQFF.

This clonotype was detected once. V gene TRBV28 combines with J gene TRBJ1-3, with a possible D match to TRBD1 (5 bases). The length of the CDR3 is 15 residues. With 2 bases removed from V and 0 bases from J, the gap between germline ends came to 8 bases. Looked up from germline, CDR1 is MDHEN and CDR2 is SYDVKM. CDR3 loop: CASSLRGASGNTIYF. DNA for the CDR3: TGTGCCAGCAGTTTACGTGGGGCCTCTGGAAACACCATATATTTT.

This CDR3 is CASSYQGPPGAGELFF. The CDR3 coding sequence is TGTGCCAGCAGCTATCAGGGCCCCCCAGGAGCCGGGGAGCTGTTTTTT. The chain carries TRBV6-5 and TRBJ2-2, with a tentative D call TRBD1 (5 bases). The length of the CDR3 is 16 residues. CDR1 is MNHEY, CDR2 SVGAGI, per germline. Trimming cost V 6 bases and J 6 bases, with 20 bases left between them.

This chain joins TRBV12-3 or TRBV12-4 and TRBJ1-2; tentatively, D is TRBD1 (5 bases). V shed 0 bases and J shed 2 bases, with 13 bases lying between them. This CDR3 contains 16 residues. CDR3 protein: CASSLAPHGGNYGYTF. DNA of the CDR3: TGTGCCAGCAGTTTAGCGCCACATGGGGGGAACTATGGCTACACCTTC.

In its sample, this clonotype was seen a few times. The chain employs TRBV12-3 or TRBV12-4 and TRBJ1-5; TRBD1 matches 8 bases. The CDR3 totals 15 residues. V gave up 5 bases and J gave up 6 bases; unmatched junction bases: 9. As DNA, the CDR3 is TGTGCCAGCAGTCCCGATGGACAGGGCGGTCAGCCCCAGCATTTT. Protein: CASSPDGQGGQPQHF.

This clonotype was detected ten times or more. The V and J genes are TRBV29-1 and TRBJ2-1; D is undetermined. The CDR3 is 12 residues long. Germline V gene sequence: CDR1 SQVTM, CDR2 ANQGSEA. Trimming took off 4 bases at V and 5 bases at J, with 9 bases between the two ends. CDR3 DNA sequence: TGCAGCGTTGTGCATGGAAACAATGAGCAGTTCTTC. Its translation: CSVVHGNNEQFF.

The CDR3 reads CASSYSGGMAYTEAFF. The CDR3 DNA is TGTGCCAGCAGTTACTCGGGGGGGATGGCCTACACTGAAGCTTTCTTT. This sequence joins TRBV6-5 and TRBJ1-1; the D gene is possibly TRBD1 (5 bases). Per germline, CDR1 MNHEY and CDR2 SVGAGI. Trimming took 0 bases from V and 3 from J, leaving 14 bases between them. The CDR3 has 16 residues.

The V and J genes are TRBV6-2 or TRBV6-3 and TRBJ1-1; 8 positions agree with TRBD1. Germline V gene lookup returns CDR1 MNHEY and CDR2 SVGEGT. V shed 4 bases and J 0 bases; nucleotides not matched to a gene: 7. The CDR3 runs to 16 residues. CDR3 nucleotide sequence: TGTGCCAGCAGTTTTCTCAGGGGGCGGATGAACACTGAAGCTTTCTTT. It encodes CASSFLRGRMNTEAFF.

The rearrangement uses TRBV20-1 and TRBJ2-2; TRBD1 aligns across 10 bases. V dropped 6 bases and J dropped 4; count of bases not matched to a gene: 17. The CDR3 has 18 amino acids. The V gene's germline CDR1 is DFQATT and CDR2 SNEGSKA (reference sequence). CDR3 sequence: CSALAPGQGIYLTGELFF. In DNA form, the CDR3 reads TGCAGTGCGTTAGCTCCGGGACAGGGGATATACCTCACCGGGGAGCTGTTTTTT.

The chain has TRBV5-1 and TRBJ2-2, with a tentative D call TRBD1 (5 bases). V was clipped by 1 base and J by 4 bases, with 11 bases between them. Germline V gene data show CDR1 as SGHRS and CDR2 as YFSETQ. The CDR3 is made up of 15 amino acids. CDR3 protein: CASSLLTGVTGELFF. CDR3 nucleotide sequence: TGCGCCAGCAGCTTGCTAACAGGCGTCACCGGGGAGCTGTTTTTT.